This entry lists 5 T cell receptor beta chains sequenced from one sample in a study of cytotoxic CD8 clonotypes in ibrutinib-treated CLL. Method: immunoSEQ multiplex PCR; TCRdb's copy keeps in-frame clones and lacks some. The sample shows some 150,000 clones, approximately 80% of them seen only once. Sequenced material: PBMCs, taken after 12 months of ibrutinib treatment. The receptors shown here come from a human donor with chronic lymphocytic leukemia.

The chain has TRBV18 and TRBJ2-5; 9 bases match TRBD1. In germline, CDR1 is KGHSH, CDR2 LQKENI. J was trimmed by 4 bases and V by 2 bases; bases with no gene match: 8. This CDR3 region has 16 residues. The CDR3 sequence: CASSPGWDREIETQYF. The CDR3, as DNA: TGTGCCAGCTCACCAGGTTGGGACAGGGAAATAGAGACCCAGTACTTC.

This clone was detected only once. This chain uses TRBV27 with TRBJ2-5; the D gene is possibly TRBD1 (5 bases). The V gene's germline CDR1 is MNHEY and CDR2 SMNVEV (reference sequence). V lost 6 bases, J lost 4 bases, and 12 bases lay in between. The CDR3 runs to 13 residues. The CDR3 coding sequence is TGTGCCAGCAGAGACCTAGGGGTAGAGACCCAGTACTTC. Residues: CASRDLGVETQYF.

The chain is built from TRBV6-1 and TRBJ2-1; perhaps TRBD2 as D (7 bases). This CDR3 is 13 amino acids long. The germline V and J ends were trimmed by 1 base and 15 bases, with 16 bases remaining between them. Germline V gene data show CDR1 as MNHNS and CDR2 as SASEGT. CDR3 loop: CASSEGGGQGLFF. CDR3 DNA sequence: TGTGCCAGCAGTGAAGGCGGGGGTCAGGGGTTGTTCTTC.

The gene calls are TRBV7-3 and TRBJ2-3; TRBD1 aligns across 9 bases. This CDR3 region has 17 residues. Germline loops: CDR1 SGHTA, CDR2 FQGTGA. V shed 0 bases and J 1 base; nucleotides not matched to a gene: 5. As DNA, the CDR3 is TGTGCCAGCAGCTTAACTATTCGGGACAGGGGCACAGATACGCAGTATTTT. Amino acid sequence: CASSLTIRDRGTDTQYF.

The genes are TRBV7-9 and TRBJ2-7, with a possible D match to TRBD1 (6 bases). Trimming took 5 bases from V and 1 from J, leaving 12 bases between them. CDR3 length: 14 residues. Germline assignment: CDR1 SEHNR and CDR2 FQNEAQ (reference sequence). The DNA of the CDR3 is TGTGCCAGCAGCCAAAACAGGGATTCCTACGAGCAGTACTTC. The encoded protein is CASSQNRDSYEQYF.